This T cell receptor beta chain derives from a study of cytomegalovirus exposure and HLA in healthy donors. Assay: immunoSEQ multiplex PCR; the TCRdb copy retains only in-frame clones and omits some. The data hold under 250,000 clones, with 87% observed a single time. This clone was detected once. The TCR was taken from a man younger than 35 in good health and CMV-seropositive. The sequenced material came from PBMCs.

CDR3: CASSPGTASYEQYF. The CDR3 DNA follows: TGTGCCAGCAGCCCGGGGACAGCTTCCTACGAGCAGTACTTC. The chain employs TRBV13 and TRBJ2-7, with 7 bases matching TRBD1. Germline V gene sequence: CDR1 PRHDT, CDR2 FYEKMQ (reference sequence). With V trimmed by 5 bases and J by 1 base, 5 bases remained unmatched. This CDR3 has 14 amino acids.